What follows are 16 T cell receptor beta chains derived from one specimen sequenced in a study of multiple sclerosis patients with progressive multifocal leukoencephalopathy. Assay used: immunoSEQ multiplex PCR; TCRdb lists only in-frame clones, some missing. This table has 25,000 to 30,000 clones, approximately 85% appearing once. Sample time point: time of PML onset. The sequencing used PBMCs, collected from a patient treated with natalizumab. All receptors derive from a woman aged 25-40 years with progressive multifocal leukoencephalopathy.

Comments on this clone: One junction end disagrees with the germline gene, perhaps due to a read error. The chain employs TRBV30 and TRBJ2-7, with 7 bases lining up with TRBD1. This CDR3 contains 13 residues. Germline CDR1 is GTSNPN and CDR2 is SVGIG (reference sequence). The CDR3 DNA follows: TGTGCCTGGGGCCCTGGACAGGCCTATGAGCAGTACTTC. It translates to CAWGPGQAYEQYF.

The chain employs TRBV7-2 and TRBJ2-5; D remains ambiguous. The germline gives CDR1 SGHTA, CDR2 FQGNSA. The V end lost 3 bases, the J end lost 1 base, and 9 bases lay between the germline ends. The CDR3 length is 14 residues. The CDR3: CASSFDAVQETQYF. The CDR3 DNA reads TGTGCCAGCAGCTTCGACGCGGTCCAAGAGACCCAGTACTTC.

The V and J genes are TRBV19 and TRBJ2-3; tentative D call: TRBD2 (5 bases). Germline CDR1 and CDR2: LNHDA and SQIVND (reference sequence). CDR3 length: 15 residues. V was trimmed by 5 bases and J by 4 bases, leaving 16 bases between them. DNA for the CDR3: TGTGCCAGTAGTCAGTCCGGAGGTGCGGCAGATACGCAGTATTTT. It codes for CASSQSGGAADTQYF.

This clone is deemed medium-sized. This chain connects TRBV7-9 to TRBJ2-2, with TRBD1 as a possible D gene (5 bases). The length of the CDR3 is 15 residues. V was trimmed by 6 bases and J by 4 bases, leaving 15 bases between them. Germline CDR1 reads SEHNR; CDR2 reads FQNEAQ (reference sequence). As DNA, the CDR3 is TGTGCCAGCAGACCCCAGGGTATGGGCACCGGGGAGCTGTTTTTT. Protein: CASRPQGMGTGELFF.

In this sample, this clone turned up a few times. The CDR3 is CASSLEAFGGELFF. The CDR3 DNA sequence: TGCGCCAGCAGCTTGGAGGCGTTCGGCGGGGAGCTGTTTTTT. This rearrangement joins TRBV5-1 to TRBJ2-2, with no clear D. V was pared by 0 bases and J by 7 bases, with 10 bases between. The CDR3 runs to 14 residues. The V gene's germline CDR1 is SGHRS and CDR2 YFSETQ.

This clone has only a few counts. This chain joins TRBV19 and TRBJ1-1; the match to TRBD1 covers 9 bases. The CDR3 covers 15 residues. The J segment lost 1 base and the V segment lost 5 bases, leaving 5 bases of the junction unmatched. Germline assignment: CDR1 LNHDA and CDR2 SQIVND (reference sequence). CDR3 sequence: CASSLQGQGNTEAFF. In nucleotides, the CDR3 is TGTGCCAGTAGTCTACAGGGACAGGGGAACACTGAAGCTTTCTTT.

This sequence joins TRBV5-5 and TRBJ1-1; a weak D match, TRBD1 (5 bases). The V end lost 4 bases, the J end lost 0 bases, and 16 bases lay between the germline ends. Germline CDR1 and CDR2: SGHKS and YYEKEE (reference sequence). The CDR3 runs 16 residues. CDR3 protein: CASSPWGTTMNTEAFF. The CDR3 DNA follows: TGTGCCAGCAGCCCCTGGGGGACTACCATGAACACTGAAGCTTTCTTT.

This chain joins TRBV2 and TRBJ2-7, with D unclear. There are 15 residues in the CDR3. Trimming stripped 3 bases from V and 1 base from J, with 13 bases between. Germline loops: CDR1 SNHLY, CDR2 FYNNEI. DNA of the CDR3: TGTGCCAGCAGTGAGTTCAGGTATCCGTCCTACGAGCAGTACTTC. Encoded protein: CASSEFRYPSYEQYF. Complete variable domain (other parts from reference TRBV2 and TRBJ2-7): EPEVTQTPSHQVTQMGQEVILRCVPISNHLYFYWYRQILGQKVEFLVSFYNNEISEKSEIFDDQFSVERPDGSNFTLKIRSTKLEDSAMYFCASSEFRYPSYEQYFGPGTRLTVT.

The genes are TRBV6-5 and TRBJ2-5; 12 bases align to TRBD2. Germline V gives CDR1 MNHEY, CDR2 SVGAGI. The V gene end was trimmed by 6 bases and the J gene end by 5 bases; junction bases not matched to a gene: 4. CDR3 length: 14 residues. CDR3 in amino acids: CASRLAGGWETQYF. In nucleotides, the CDR3 is TGTGCCAGCAGGCTAGCGGGGGGGTGGGAGACCCAGTACTTC.

The genes are TRBV7-9 and TRBJ2-7, with D possibly matching TRBD2 (5 bases). This CDR3 region has 14 residues. Looked up from germline, CDR1 is SEHNR and CDR2 is FQNEAQ (reference sequence). The V end lost 0 bases, the J end lost 7 bases, and 13 bases lay between the germline ends. CDR3 DNA sequence: TGTGCCAGCAGCTTAGCGGGAGCAACCGGGGAGCAGTACTTC. It is translated as CASSLAGATGEQYF. Full variable domain (outside the CDR3, taken from reference TRBV7-9 and TRBJ2-7): DTGVSQNPRHKITKRGQNVTFRCDPISEHNRLYWYRQTLGQGPEFLTYFQNEAQLEKSRLLSDRFSAERPKGSFSTLEIQRTEQGDSAMYLCASSLAGATGEQYFGPGTRLTVT.

The genes are TRBV5-4 and TRBJ2-3; D assignment may be TRBD1 or TRBD2 (5 bases each). Trimming removed 4 bases at V and 0 bases at J, with 6 bases between. Germline V gene sequence: CDR1 SGHNT, CDR2 YYREEE (reference sequence). This CDR3 has 13 residues. CDR3 sequence reads: CASSRDSTDTQYF. The CDR3 DNA reads TGTGCCAGCAGCAGGGACAGCACAGATACGCAGTATTTT. The entire variable domain, with the rest obtained from reference TRBV5-4 and TRBJ2-3, is as follows: ETGVTQSPTHLIKTRGQQVTLRCSSQSGHNTVSWYQQALGQGPQFIFQYYREEENGRGNFPPRFSGLQFPNYSSELNVNALELDDSALYLCASSRDSTDTQYFGPGTRLTVL.

This chain connects TRBV11-2 to TRBJ2-3, with a tentative D call TRBD2 (5 bases). Germline V gives CDR1 SGHAT, CDR2 FQNNGV. This CDR3 is 13 amino acids long. Trimming took 5 bases from V and 9 from J, leaving 15 bases between them. DNA of the CDR3: TGTGCCAGCAGCCAGCTTGGGAGCATGACGCAGTATTTT. This gives the protein CASSQLGSMTQYF.

CDR3 sequence (DNA): TGCGCCAGCAGCCCCCGAGGGGGGCCGGATATCTTTCAGTACTTC. Protein sequence: CASSPRGGPDIFQYF. The chain carries TRBV5-1 and TRBJ2-4; D may match TRBD1 or TRBD2 (6 bases each). The CDR3 totals 15 residues. Germline CDR1 and CDR2: SGHRS and YFSETQ. V lost 4 bases, J lost 11 bases, and 22 bases lay in between. Variable domain in full (rest from reference TRBV5-1 and TRBJ2-4): KAGVTQTPRYLIKTRGQQVTLSCSPISGHRSVSWYQQTPGQGLQFLFEYFSETQRNKGNFPGRFSGRQFSNSRSEMNVSTLELGDSALYLCASSPRGGPDIFQYFGAGTRLSVL.

This clone was counted a single time. In nucleotides, the CDR3 is TGTGCCAGCAGCTTGAGACAGATCTCCTACAATGAGCAGTTCTTC. It encodes CASSLRQISYNEQFF. The genes are TRBV7-2 and TRBJ2-1; maybe TRBD1 (5 bases). Trimming shortened V by 3 bases and J by 0 bases, and 9 bases separated the two germline ends. The CDR3 covers 15 residues. Germline V CDR1 and CDR2: SGHTA, FQGNSA.

The chain carries TRBV21-1 and TRBJ2-7; the table's D call, TRBD2, was not checked against the DNA. TRBV21-1 is given as a pseudogene. The CDR3 sequence is 17 residues long. CDR3 loop: CASSKTPVNSGDYEQYF. The CDR3 bases are TGTGCCAGCAGCAAAACCCCAGTAAACAGCGGGGACTACGAGCAGTACTTC.

This chain links TRBV10-3 with TRBJ2-1; 7 bases match TRBD2. CDR3 length: 13 amino acids. V dropped 7 bases and J dropped 9; count of bases not matched to a gene: 9. The germline V gene encodes CDR1 ENHRY and CDR2 SYGVKD. CDR3 residues: CAIMLTGGSEQFF. For the CDR3, the DNA is TGTGCCATCATGCTTACGGGAGGATCTGAGCAGTTCTTC.